This entry lists 26 T cell receptor beta chains sequenced from one sample in a study of metastatic and nonmetastatic thyroid tumors (dated by TCRdb to between 2020 and 2021). The method behind the library was PCR. The instrument was an Illumina HiSeq 4000. TCRdb took the public reads, trimmed them with fastp at Q25, ran MiXCR for clone calling and kept in-frame beta chains. The sample table shows about 20,000 clones, and roughly 31% are seen once. 11% to 15% of the sample comes from the top ten. None of the patients had been given any treatment before thyroid surgery. What was sequenced was blood. The receptors here all came from a female donor with papillary thyroid cancer or a benign thyroid nodule (not recorded which). Some clones in this sample may be carry-over from other donors' samples.

This clone was seen just once. The chain combines TRBV30 with TRBJ1-1; D gene unclear. V dropped 0 bases and J dropped 7 bases, with 6 bases sitting between them. Germline loops: CDR1 GTSNPN, CDR2 SVGIG (reference sequence). This CDR3 has 11 residues. CDR3 nucleotide sequence: TGTGCCTGGAGTGTAAGCGGTGAAGCTTTCTTT. Amino acid sequence: CAWSVSGEAFF.

The chain is built from TRBV6-1 and TRBJ2-5, with D possibly TRBD1 on 5 matching bases. This CDR3 region has 14 residues. Trimming took off 7 bases at V and 0 bases at J, with 12 bases between the two ends. Germline V gives CDR1 MNHNS, CDR2 SASEGT. The CDR3 DNA is TGTGCCAGCACCCGGTCAGGGTACCAAGAGACCCAGTACTTC. This encodes CASTRSGYQETQYF.

The V and J genes are TRBV20-1 and TRBJ2-7, with D possibly being TRBD1 or TRBD2 (5 bases each). The CDR3 runs 14 residues. Germline V gene sequence: CDR1 DFQATT, CDR2 SNEGSKA (reference sequence). The germline V and J ends were trimmed by 4 bases and 6 bases, with 19 bases remaining between them. The CDR3 sequence: CSATGTEGMIEQYF. The CDR3 DNA follows: TGCAGTGCTACCGGGACCGAGGGGATGATCGAGCAGTACTTC.

This clone has a handful of counts. The chain links TRBV27 to TRBJ2-7; possibly TRBD1 for D (5 bases). Trimming left V 0 bases short and J 10 bases short, with 16 bases between. Per the germline V gene, CDR1 is MNHEY and CDR2 is SMNVEV (reference sequence). The CDR3 contains 14 residues. The CDR3 here is CASSLSAGPTSQYF. The CDR3 region has the DNA TGTGCCAGCAGTTTATCGGCAGGGCCAACATCCCAGTACTTC.

This clone has more than one count but fewer than ten. The junction shows a germline mismatch at one end, possibly a read error. The CDR3 sequence: CASRAGPDPILEF. The CDR3 DNA follows: TGTGCCAGCAGAGCAGGGCCCGACCCGATTTTGGAATTC. The J gene is TRBJ1-2, the V gene TRBV28, with D perhaps TRBD1 (5 bases). The CDR3 extends over 13 amino acids. CDR1 is MDHEN and CDR2 is SYDVKM in the germline V gene.

A remark on this clone: The junction departs from germline at one end; a sequencing error may be responsible. V gene TRBV5-1 combines with J gene TRBJ1-6; the D gene is possibly TRBD1 (5 bases). The CDR3 runs to 15 residues. Germline assignment: CDR1 SGHRS and CDR2 YFSETQ. The CDR3 here is CASSQGEGRGREPTF. The CDR3 nucleotides read TGCGCCAGCAGCCAGGGCGAAGGGAGAGGTCGGGAGCCAACTTTT.

At least ten counts were recorded for this clone. The chain joins TRBV28 to TRBJ2-5; perhaps D is TRBD1 or TRBD2 (5 bases each). Per the germline V gene, CDR1 is MDHEN and CDR2 is SYDVKM. V lost 1 base to trimming and J lost 4 bases, with 13 bases between them. The length of the CDR3 is 15 residues. The chain's CDR3 is CASSLYGTRGETQYF. The CDR3 DNA reads as TGTGCCAGCAGTTTATATGGGACCCGGGGAGAGACCCAGTACTTC.

On this clone: At one end the junction does not follow the germline gene, possibly because of a read error. The chain couples TRBV20-1 to TRBJ2-5; TRBD2 might be the D (5 bases). Germline V CDR1 and CDR2: DFQATT, SNEGSKA (reference sequence). This CDR3 is built from 14 residues. CDR3 loop: CSAREPGILETQYF. The CDR3 DNA sequence: TGTAGTGCTAGAGAACCGGGGATTCTAGAGACCCAGTACTTC.

CDR3 sequence: CASSQDRGSRYGYTF. CDR3 nucleotides: TGCGCCAGCAGCCAAGATAGGGGTTCGAGATATGGCTACACCTTC. V is TRBV4-3 and J is TRBJ1-2; tentatively, D is TRBD1 (5 bases). Trimming left V 0 bases short and J 5 bases short, with 13 bases between. Germline assignment: CDR1 LGHNA and CDR2 YSLEER. CDR3 length equals 15 residues.

As concerns this clone: Compared with germline, one end of the junction differs, possibly owing to a read error. The V call is TRBV7-9, the J call TRBJ1-1; D remains unclear. Germline loops: CDR1 SEHNR, CDR2 FQNEAQ (reference sequence). CDR3 length equals 13 residues. CDR3 nucleotide sequence: TGTGCCAGCAGCTTAGGGACCACCAATGAAGATTTCTTT. Translating it yields CASSLGTTNEDFF.

This clone occurred many times. The chain has TRBV19 and TRBJ1-2; perhaps TRBD1 as D (5 bases). Germline V gene sequence: CDR1 LNHDA, CDR2 SQIVND (reference sequence). There are 13 residues in the CDR3. V lost 3 bases to trimming and J lost 8 bases, with 13 bases between them. CDR3 DNA: TGTGCCAGTAGTATGGTGAGGGGAGACGGCTACACCTTC. It translates to CASSMVRGDGYTF. The full variable domain, completed using reference TRBV19 and TRBJ1-2, is DGGITQSPKYLFRKEGQNVTLSCEQNLNHDAMYWYRQDPGQGLRLIYYSQIVNDFQKGDIAEGYSVSREKKESFPLTVTSAQKNPTAFYLCASSMVRGDGYTFGSGTRLTVV.

This clone was counted many times. The chain links TRBV24-1 to TRBJ1-3; 8 positions agree with TRBD1. The V gene end was trimmed by 2 bases and the J gene end by 4 bases; junction bases not matched to a gene: 3. CDR1 and CDR2 (germline): KGHDR, SFDVKD. The CDR3 is made up of 15 amino acids. The CDR3 DNA is TGTGCCACCAGTGATTCTACAGGGGGAGGAAACACCATATATTTT. Translated, it gives CATSDSTGGGNTIYF.

This clone was observed at least ten times. One base away lies a much larger clone, so this may be a sequencing read error. This sequence joins TRBV27 and TRBJ1-1; the D is unclear. This CDR3 has 14 amino acids. V was shortened by 4 bases and J by 4 bases, with 13 bases between the two germline ends. The V gene's germline CDR1 is MNHEY and CDR2 SMNVEV (reference sequence). CDR3 region: CASSSTLGSTEAFF. The CDR3 DNA reads as TGTGCCAGCAGTTCGACTCTCGGGAGCACTGAAGCTTTCTTT.

In this sample, this clone turned up a few times. DNA for the CDR3: TGTGCCTGGAGTGAGGGTACAGGGGGGATCTACGAGCAGTACTTC. It translates to CAWSEGTGGIYEQYF. The J gene is TRBJ2-7, the V gene TRBV30, with 8 bases fitting TRBD1. The CDR3 is 15 residues long. In germline, CDR1 is GTSNPN, CDR2 SVGIG (reference sequence). Trimming removed 1 base from V and 3 bases from J; junction bases left unmatched: 8.

Relative to its sample, this clone is medium-sized (0.01 to 0.1%). This chain links TRBV20-1 with TRBJ1-1, with D unresolved. Germline CDR1 and CDR2: DFQATT and SNEGSKA (reference sequence). The CDR3 is 15 amino acids. The V and J ends lost 3 bases and 1 base respectively, with 15 bases between them. CDR3 nucleotides: TGCAGTGCTAGTACCACTGGGGTCTCGAACACTGAAGCTTTCTTT. Its translation is CSASTTGVSNTEAFF.

This clone was picked up a small number of times. The rearrangement joins TRBV12-3 or TRBV12-4 to TRBJ2-7; D unresolved. This CDR3 spans 12 amino acids. V was shortened by 1 base and J by 3 bases, with 4 bases between the two germline ends. The CDR3 coding sequence is TGTGCCAGCAGTTTAGGCCACTACGAGCAGTACTTC. Amino acids: CASSLGHYEQYF.

V is TRBV29-1 and J is TRBJ1-1; no firm D call. There are 9 residues in the CDR3. V lost 5 bases, J lost 10 bases, and 8 bases lay in between. Germline CDR1 reads SQVTM; CDR2 reads ANQGSEA. The CDR3 DNA sequence: TGCAGCGTTTCAGACGGAGCTTTCTTT. Translating gives CSVSDGAFF.

This clone showed up many times. A much larger clone lies a single base off, so this may be a read error. The gene calls are TRBV7-3 and TRBJ1-3; D is ambiguous. The CDR3 contains 16 residues. Germline V gene lookup returns CDR1 SGHTA and CDR2 FQGTGA. The CDR3 is CASSLTGEYSGDTIYF. The DNA for the CDR3 is TGTGCCAGCAGCTTAACAGGAGAGTACTCTGGAGACACCATATATTTT.

The V call is TRBV18, the J call TRBJ2-2; D possibly corresponds to TRBD2 (5 bases). The CDR3 has 15 residues. The V gene's germline CDR1 is KGHSH and CDR2 LQKENI. V lost 3 bases to trimming and J lost 3 bases, with 11 bases between them. CDR3 amino acids: CASSPFRDHTGELFF. CDR3 nucleotides: TGTGCCAGCTCACCGTTCCGGGATCACACCGGGGAGCTGTTTTTT.

This clone was observed a single time. The chain combines TRBV27 with TRBJ2-1; D may be TRBD1 (5 bases). With 6 bases removed from V and 12 bases from J, the gap between germline ends came to 15 bases. This CDR3 spans 12 amino acids. The germline gives CDR1 MNHEY, CDR2 SMNVEV (reference sequence). CDR3 amino acids: CASSKLGQGQFF. CDR3 DNA: TGTGCCAGCAGCAAGCTGGGCCAGGGGCAGTTCTTC.

In its sample, this clone was seen many times. The chain is built from TRBV5-4 and TRBJ2-3, with 8 positions matching TRBD2. Germline V lookup: CDR1 SGHNT, CDR2 YYREEE (reference sequence). J gave up 1 base and V 3 bases, and 10 bases lay outside the gene matches. This CDR3 comprises 17 residues. CDR3 amino acids: CASSSQLGRGGTDTQYF. DNA for the CDR3: TGTGCCAGCAGCTCCCAGCTAGGGCGGGGGGGCACAGATACGCAGTATTTT.

By sample share, this clone is medium-sized. Other DNA sequences of this sample code for an identical CDR3. The chain combines TRBV4-3 with TRBJ2-7, with TRBD2 identical over 7 bases. The CDR3 totals 15 residues. Germline values: CDR1 LGHNA, CDR2 YSLEER. V dropped 0 bases and J dropped 4; count of bases not matched to a gene: 6. The CDR3 region is CASSQDPAGPYEQYF. The DNA for the CDR3 is TGCGCCAGCAGCCAAGATCCAGCGGGGCCTTACGAGCAGTACTTC.

The chain recombines TRBV24-1 with TRBJ2-1; TRBD1 matches at 11 bases. This CDR3 comprises 15 residues. With 9 bases clipped from V and 6 bases from J, the junction kept 9 bases outside the gene matches. CDR1 is KGHDR and CDR2 is SFDVKD in the germline V gene. The CDR3 reads CATGGGTGGLNEQFF. The CDR3 DNA reads TGTGCCACCGGGGGAGGGACAGGGGGACTCAATGAGCAGTTCTTC.

This clone was seen repeatedly, ten times or more. This chain links TRBV2 with TRBJ2-7; D is unclear. V lost 6 bases and J lost 3, with 18 bases in between. This CDR3 contains 15 residues. The germline V gene encodes CDR1 SNHLY and CDR2 FYNNEI. The CDR3 spells CASSPLRQAYYEQYF. The CDR3 DNA sequence: TGTGCCAGCAGCCCCCTGAGGCAGGCATACTACGAGCAGTACTTC.

The V call is TRBV15, the J call TRBJ1-1, with D hard to call. CDR1 and CDR2 from the germline V gene are LNHNV and YYDKDF (reference sequence). V was cut by 1 base and J by 11 bases, with 14 bases left in between. This CDR3 is built from 13 residues. The CDR3 DNA reads TGTGCCACCAGCAGAGTTATGAGGGAGGAGGCTTTCTTT. It is translated as CATSRVMREEAFF. Filled out from reference TRBV15 and TRBJ1-1, the complete variable domain reads DAMVIQNPRYQVTQFGKPVTLSCSQTLNHNVMYWYQQKSSQAPKLLFHYYDKDFNNEADTPDNFQSRRPNTSFCFLDIRSPGLGDTAMYLCATSRVMREEAFFGQGTRLTVV.

The CDR3 protein is CSARERQGYPYEQYF. CDR3 coding DNA: TGCAGTGCTAGAGAACGACAGGGGTACCCCTACGAGCAGTACTTC. V is TRBV20-1 and J is TRBJ2-7, with 8 positions matching TRBD1. The germline CDR1 and CDR2 sequences are DFQATT and SNEGSKA (reference sequence). V shed 0 bases and J 2 bases; nucleotides not matched to a gene: 6. This CDR3 contains 15 residues.